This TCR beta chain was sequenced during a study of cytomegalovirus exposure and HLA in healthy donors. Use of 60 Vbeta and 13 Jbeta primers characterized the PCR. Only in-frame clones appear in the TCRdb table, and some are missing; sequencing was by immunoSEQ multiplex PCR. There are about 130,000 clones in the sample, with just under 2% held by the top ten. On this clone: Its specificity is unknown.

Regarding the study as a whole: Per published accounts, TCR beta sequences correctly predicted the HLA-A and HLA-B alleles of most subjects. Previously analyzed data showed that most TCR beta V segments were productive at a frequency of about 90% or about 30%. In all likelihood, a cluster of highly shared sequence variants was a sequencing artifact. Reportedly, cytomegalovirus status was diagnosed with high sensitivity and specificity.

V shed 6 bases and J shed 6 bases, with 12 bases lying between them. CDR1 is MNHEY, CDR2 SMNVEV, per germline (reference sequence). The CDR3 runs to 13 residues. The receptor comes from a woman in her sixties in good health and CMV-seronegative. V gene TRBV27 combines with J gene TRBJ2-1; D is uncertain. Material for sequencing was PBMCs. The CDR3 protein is CASRQTGSNEQFF. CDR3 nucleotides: TGTGCCAGCAGGCAGACTGGAAGCAATGAGCAGTTCTTC.